This paragraph reports one T cell receptor beta chain. Its specificity is unknown. The sample comes from a study of post-analysis software for immune sequencing data. Findings of the study overall: Normalized Chao1 diversity was significantly reduced in patients versus controls. Controls showed lower frequencies than patients for a handful of TRBV segments, and TRBV5-6, TRBV5-1 and TRBV20-1 were among these.

Every TCR beta cDNA library bore unique molecular identifiers. In TCRdb, the PCR reads were re-called with MiXCR into one record per CDR3 protein. The sample includes about 500,000 distinct CDR3 sequences, under 55% of them seen just once. Per the germline V gene, CDR1 is MNHEY and CDR2 is SVGEGT. The CDR3 spans 13 residues. V was pared by 6 bases and J by 3 bases, with 12 bases between. This chain uses TRBV6-2 or TRBV6-3 with TRBJ2-7; no firm D call. The sample comprised blood. The TCR originated in a girl aged 10-17 years with multiple sclerosis. In DNA form, the CDR3 reads TGTGCCAGCAGCGACCAAGTCTACTACGAGCAGTACTTC. This encodes CASSDQVYYEQYF.